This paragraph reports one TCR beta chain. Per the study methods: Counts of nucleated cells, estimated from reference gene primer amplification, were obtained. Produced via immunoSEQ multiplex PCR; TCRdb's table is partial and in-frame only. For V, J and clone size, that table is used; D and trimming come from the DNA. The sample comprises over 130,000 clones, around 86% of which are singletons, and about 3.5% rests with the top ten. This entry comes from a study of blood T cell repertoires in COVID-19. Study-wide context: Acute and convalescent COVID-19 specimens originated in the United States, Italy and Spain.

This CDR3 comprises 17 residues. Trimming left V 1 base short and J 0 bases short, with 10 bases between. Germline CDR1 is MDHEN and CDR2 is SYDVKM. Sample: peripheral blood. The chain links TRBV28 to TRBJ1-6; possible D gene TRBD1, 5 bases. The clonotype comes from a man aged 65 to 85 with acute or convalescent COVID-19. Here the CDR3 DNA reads TGTGCCAGCAGTTTATTCCCCGGGGGCTCCTATAATTCACCCCTCCACTTT. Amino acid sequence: CASSLFPGGSYNSPLHF.